This T cell receptor (beta chain) was captured in a study of CD8+CD57+ T cells in acquired aplastic anemia (dated by TCRdb to 2016 to 2019). Describing the broader study: A mean of around 3 ug of DNA, ranging from about 0.2 to 27.4 ug, was extracted from sorted CD4+ and CD8+ cells. An average of roughly 10 million reads for CD4+ cells and roughly 11 million reads for CD8+ cells was obtained from healthy donor samples. The full study reports these points: Between patients and healthy controls, no significant difference in CD8+ Simpson's diversity was found (P=0.060). Roughly 30 CD8+ CDR3 sequences were shared between patients and controls but appeared highly expressed in patients and within their immunodominant clones.

This clonotype appeared a few times. Its antigen has not been determined. The sample holds no much larger clone one base away, and base qualities are not on file. CDR3 length: 13 amino acids, cysteine to phenylalanine. CDR3 DNA is the only sequence kept; it has 39 bases, read in frame from the first base. CDR1 and CDR2 are drawn from the germline V gene (reference sequence): SEHNR, FQNEAQ. The germline V and J ends show losses of 5 bases and 8 bases respectively, and no gene match explains 6 bases of the junction. Profiling of TCR beta VDJ combinations and CDR3 sequences used genomic DNA as the template. An Illumina HiSeq 2000 was the platform used for TCR repertoire sequencing. The source study handled its data this way. TRBV/TRBJ rearrangement plots, CDR3 size and DJ length profiles, and Simpson's diversity index were used to evaluate the repertoires. Whichever DNA sequence was most abundant in the deep sequencing data was defined as the immunodominant clone. CDR3 amino acid sequences were screened for sharing across subjects and compared with published repertoires and the VDJdb database. Through fastp at Q25 and MiXCR, TCRdb rebuilt clones from the public reads, retaining in-frame beta chains. Each entry merges the rows of one CDR3 protein and shows their most common DNA and genes. These V and J calls derive from TCRdb rather than the authors' analysis. This sample comprises over 100,000 distinct CDR3 sequences, around two fifths of them detected only once. 8.4% of the sample is held by the ten biggest clonotypes.

In the study, sorted CD4+ and CD8+ blood T cells from patients with severe aplastic anemia and from healthy subjects underwent deep sequencing of TCR repertoires. Ficoll-Paque density gradient centrifugation was used to isolate peripheral blood mononuclear cells. CD4+ and CD8+ T cells were sorted by FACS or magnetic beads before DNA extraction. This TCR was recovered from a human donor in good health, serving as a control. The material sequenced was sorted CD4+, CD8+, or CD8+CD57+ T cells (not recorded which) from PBMCs. Here the chain combines TRBV7-9 and TRBJ1-2; 9 bases in between match TRBD1. In nucleotide form, the sequence is TGTGCCAGCAGCGGGACAGGGTTTGACGGCTACACCTTC. Its protein product is CASSGTGFDGYTF.